Presented here are 30 T cell receptor beta chains from one specimen sequenced in a study of blood T cell repertoires in COVID-19. Generated by immunoSEQ multiplex PCR, the TCRdb table keeps only in-frame clones and is missing some. The sample has more than 350,000 clones, 85% to 90% seen once; the top ten hold roughly a tenth. The sequencing sample was made of PBMCs or T cells enriched from blood (not recorded which). The origin of the receptors is a woman aged 50 to 65 who had recovered from COVID-19.

The chain recombines TRBV18 with TRBJ2-3; 8 nucleotides line up with TRBD1. V shed 6 bases and J 0 bases; nucleotides not matched to a gene: 8. Germline CDR1 reads KGHSH; CDR2 reads LQKENI. The CDR3 covers 16 residues. The CDR3 loop reads CASSQGAHRSTDTQYF. In nucleotides, the CDR3 is TGTGCCAGCTCCCAGGGGGCCCACCGAAGCACAGATACGCAGTATTTT.

V and J are TRBV7-2 and TRBJ1-1; no firm D call. Deletions cut 1 base from V and 10 bases from J, with 13 bases between. Per germline, CDR1 SGHTA and CDR2 FQGNSA. The CDR3 is 13 amino acids. For the CDR3, the DNA is TGTGCCAGCAGCTTAGTATCAGGTTTAGGAGCTTTCTTT. Translation gives CASSLVSGLGAFF.

V gene TRBV5-1 combines with J gene TRBJ2-5; 7 bases fit TRBD2. J gave up 1 base and V 2 bases, and 5 bases lay outside the gene matches. CDR3 length equals 15 residues. Germline CDR1 reads SGHRS; CDR2 reads YFSETQ. CDR3 amino acids: CASSFSGGSQETQYF. CDR3 nucleotides: TGCGCCAGCAGCTTTTCGGGGGGAAGCCAAGAGACCCAGTACTTC.

The V gene is TRBV14, the J gene TRBJ2-7; TRBD1 is a possible D gene (5 bases). Germline V gives CDR1 SGHDN, CDR2 FVKESK. The ends were cut back, 10 bases at V and 2 bases at J, with 27 bases in the middle. The CDR3 consists of 17 residues. The CDR3, as DNA: TGTGCCATCACGCCCGACGGACGCCAGAAGGGGACCTACGAGCAGTACTTC. Amino acids: CAITPDGRQKGTYEQYF.

The CDR3, as DNA: TGCGCCAGCAGCTTTCAAACGAGCTCCTATAATTCACCCCTCCACTTT. It encodes CASSFQTSSYNSPLHF. V gene TRBV5-1 combines with J gene TRBJ1-6; D is uncertain. Germline V gene data show CDR1 as SGHRS and CDR2 as YFSETQ. Trimming pared 2 bases from V and 0 bases from J, leaving 9 bases between. There are 16 residues in the CDR3.

This clone was recorded once. The V call is TRBV9, the J call TRBJ2-3; TRBD2 aligns across 11 bases. CDR1 and CDR2 (germline): SGDLS, YYNGEE. The CDR3 is 18 amino acids. The J segment lost 0 bases and the V segment lost 0 bases, leaving 6 bases of the junction unmatched. The CDR3 bases are TGTGCCAGCAGCGTAGTCCCTAGCGGGGGGCTTAGCACAGATACGCAGTATTTT. Translated, it gives CASSVVPSGGLSTDTQYF.

V gene TRBV11-2 combines with J gene TRBJ1-1; 11 bases fit TRBD1. The CDR3 contains 15 residues. CDR1 and CDR2 (germline): SGHAT, FQNNGV. Unmatched junction bases numbered 6, after V lost 4 bases and J lost 5 bases. Here the CDR3 reads CASSSGQGARTEAFF. The CDR3 DNA is TGTGCCAGCAGCTCCGGACAGGGGGCGAGGACTGAAGCTTTCTTT.

The chain recombines TRBV5-1 with TRBJ2-7; possibly TRBD2 for D (5 bases). The germline V gene encodes CDR1 SGHRS and CDR2 YFSETQ. Trimming pared 4 bases from V and 1 base from J, leaving 15 bases between. The CDR3 consists of 15 residues. As DNA, the CDR3 is TGCGCCAGCAGCCCCAGCGGTGGGGAATCCTACGAGCAGTACTTC. Its protein is CASSPSGGESYEQYF.

The chain links TRBV7-9 to TRBJ1-2; 11 nucleotides match TRBD1. CDR3 length: 15 amino acids. The trim removed 6 bases at V and 8 bases at J, leaving 11 bases unmatched. CDR1 and CDR2 (germline): SEHNR, FQNEAQ (reference sequence). The DNA for the CDR3 is TGTGCCAGCAGTGGGCCGGACAGGGGGCTAGGCGGCTACACCTTC. Its protein product is CASSGPDRGLGGYTF.

The CDR3 reads CASSAPRGLGTDTQYF. CDR3 nucleotide sequence: TGTGCCAGCAGTGCCCCGAGGGGGTTGGGTACAGATACGCAGTATTTT. This chain links TRBV6-1 with TRBJ2-3; a possible D gene is TRBD1 (6 bases). Germline-derived CDR1 and CDR2 are MNHNS and SASEGT. The CDR3 sequence is 16 residues long. V lost 4 bases, J lost 3 bases, and 17 bases lay in between.

V usage is TRBV19 and J usage is TRBJ2-1, with TRBD2 matching 9 bases. Germline CDR1 reads LNHDA; CDR2 reads SQIVND (reference sequence). V lost 6 bases and J lost 4; bases outside the gene matches: 7. The CDR3 sequence is 15 residues long. The DNA for the CDR3 is TGTGCCAGTAGAGTCAGCGGGGGGCATTACAATGAGCAGTTCTTC. It encodes CASRVSGGHYNEQFF.

The table lists this clone with a count of one. The chain uses TRBV2 and TRBJ1-1; no reliable D call. The CDR3 runs 12 residues. The germline V gene has CDR1 SNHLY and CDR2 FYNNEI. Trimming removed 5 bases from V and 4 bases from J, with 8 bases in between. The CDR3 here is CASSRHSTEAFF. The CDR3 coding sequence is TGTGCCAGCAGTCGTCACAGCACTGAAGCTTTCTTT.

The rearrangement uses TRBV3-1 (or the pseudogene TRBV3-2) and TRBJ2-2; D gene unclear. The CDR3 loop spans 17 amino acids. V was clipped by 1 base and J by 6 bases, with 18 bases between them. The germline V gene encodes CDR1 LGHDT and CDR2 YNNKEL (reference sequence). CDR3 nucleotides: TGTGCCAGCAGCCAAGTAGTGGGTAAAGTTCAGGCCGGGGAGCTGTTTTTT. Encoded protein: CASSQVVGKVQAGELFF.

In its sample, this clone was seen a few times. This rearrangement joins TRBV5-4 to TRBJ1-2; TRBD1 is a possible D gene (6 bases). V shed 4 bases and J shed 2 bases, with 12 bases lying between them. Germline lookup yields CDR1 SGHNT and CDR2 YYREEE (reference sequence). The CDR3 is 14 residues long. CDR3 residues: CASSGDTSNYGYTF. Written as DNA, the CDR3 is TGTGCCAGCAGCGGGGACACTTCCAACTATGGCTACACCTTC.

V is TRBV7-9 and J is TRBJ2-2; 8 bases map to TRBD1. CDR1 is SEHNR and CDR2 is FQNEAQ in the germline V gene (reference sequence). The junction had 8 bases not matched to a gene; V was cut back by 4 bases and J by 4 bases. The CDR3 consists of 16 residues. The CDR3 here is CASSSTGGLGTGELFF. Here the CDR3 DNA reads TGTGCCAGCAGCTCTACAGGGGGTCTGGGCACCGGGGAGCTGTTTTTT.

This clone was found once. The gene calls are TRBV5-1 and TRBJ2-1, with D perhaps matching TRBD1 (5 bases). V lost 0 bases and J 0 bases, leaving 10 bases between the germline ends. Looked up from germline, CDR1 is SGHRS and CDR2 is YFSETQ. This CDR3 spans 16 amino acids. The CDR3 DNA sequence: TGCGCCAGCAGCTTGGGGTACAGGAGCTCCTACAATGAGCAGTTCTTC. Protein product: CASSLGYRSSYNEQFF. The whole variable domain, filled in from reference TRBV5-1 and TRBJ2-1, reads KAGVTQTPRYLIKTRGQQVTLSCSPISGHRSVSWYQQTPGQGLQFLFEYFSETQRNKGNFPGRFSGRQFSNSRSEMNVSTLELGDSALYLCASSLGYRSSYNEQFFGPGTRLTVL.

This chain links TRBV7-8 with TRBJ1-2; 8 bases map to TRBD1. CDR1 is SGHVS and CDR2 is FQNEAQ in the germline V gene. J was trimmed by 6 bases and V by 4 bases; bases with no gene match: 7. This CDR3 is 14 amino acids long. The CDR3 bases are TGTGCCAGCAGCTCCCCCGACAGGGGCGATGGCTACACCTTC. This sequence encodes CASSSPDRGDGYTF.

J is TRBJ1-3 and V is TRBV6-5, with D uncertain. V was clipped by 4 bases and J by 0 bases, with 10 bases between them. CDR1 and CDR2 (germline): MNHEY, SVGAGI. This CDR3 spans 15 amino acids. CDR3 nucleotide sequence: TGTGCCAGCAGTTCTGGCAGCGTCTCTGGAAACACCATATATTTT. This encodes CASSSGSVSGNTIYF.

The V gene is TRBV30, the J gene TRBJ2-7; 9 nucleotides align to TRBD1. The germline gives CDR1 GTSNPN, CDR2 SVGIG (reference sequence). There are 14 residues in the CDR3. The ends lost 2 bases at V and 11 bases at J; junction bases unmatched: 13. Written as DNA, the CDR3 is TGTGCCTGGAGTCCATACCCCGGGACAGGGAATGAGTACTTC. This sequence encodes CAWSPYPGTGNEYF.

Here the CDR3 DNA reads TGTGCCAGCAGCGTAGTAGAGGGAGGCCCCCAGCATTTT. Protein sequence: CASSVVEGGPQHF. The chain couples TRBV9 to TRBJ1-5; D remains ambiguous. Germline loops: CDR1 SGDLS, CDR2 YYNGEE. V shed 0 bases and J shed 10 bases, with 11 bases lying between them. This CDR3 is built from 13 residues.

The rearrangement uses TRBV19 and TRBJ1-5; D call uncertain. V was cut by 3 bases and J by 3 bases, with 12 bases left in between. The germline gives CDR1 LNHDA, CDR2 SQIVND (reference sequence). This CDR3 has 15 amino acids. CDR3 region: CASSIHHQDNQPQHF. The CDR3 nucleotides are TGTGCCAGTAGTATTCATCACCAGGACAATCAGCCCCAGCATTTT.

This chain links TRBV5-1 with TRBJ2-1, with 11 bases that match TRBD2. V shed 5 bases, J shed 4 bases, and the junction held 2 bases outside the gene matches. CDR1 SGHRS and CDR2 YFSETQ come from the germline V gene. The CDR3 has 14 amino acids. The CDR3 DNA follows: TGCGCCAGCAGACTAGCGGGGGCTTACAATGAGCAGTTCTTC. This codes for CASRLAGAYNEQFF.

This clone was counted a single time. The chain links TRBV5-1 to TRBJ2-1; D ambiguous. V lost 4 bases and J lost 0, with 11 bases in between. The CDR3 sequence is 15 residues long. Germline values: CDR1 SGHRS, CDR2 YFSETQ. CDR3 in amino acids: CASSLAEVSYNEQFF. Written as DNA, the CDR3 is TGCGCCAGCAGCCTCGCTGAGGTCTCCTACAATGAGCAGTTCTTC.

The chain links TRBV18 to TRBJ2-7, with a possible D match to TRBD1 (6 bases). The CDR3 is made up of 12 amino acids. V was pared by 4 bases and J by 6 bases, with 10 bases between. The germline V gene encodes CDR1 KGHSH and CDR2 LQKENI. DNA for the CDR3: TGTGCCAGCTCACTAAACAGGGTCGAGCAGTACTTC. This gives the protein CASSLNRVEQYF.

The rearrangement uses TRBV7-9 and TRBJ1-2, with TRBD1 identical over 9 bases. V was pared by 5 bases and J by 14 bases, with 12 bases of the junction left unmatched. The CDR3 has 13 amino acids. The V gene's germline CDR1 is SEHNR and CDR2 FQNEAQ (reference sequence). CDR3 nucleotide sequence: TGTGCCAGCAGCGCACCGGGACAGGGTATTGCAACCTTC. Its translation is CASSAPGQGIATF.

The chain uses TRBV12-3 or TRBV12-4 and TRBJ1-2; D gene uncertain. Trimming removed 3 bases from V and 8 bases from J, with 10 bases in between. The CDR3 sequence is 12 residues long. CDR3 residues: CASSFGPQGYTF. As DNA, the CDR3 is TGTGCCAGCAGTTTCGGCCCACAGGGCTACACCTTC.

This clone showed up just a few times. The rearrangement uses TRBV7-6 and TRBJ1-4; TRBD1 is a possible D gene (5 bases). Germline CDR1 is SGHVS and CDR2 is FNYEAQ. With 3 bases removed from V and 7 bases from J, the gap between germline ends came to 12 bases. The CDR3 is 14 amino acids. The CDR3 DNA sequence: TGTGCCAGCAGCTTTGGCCAGGGCTTTGAAAAACTGTTTTTT. It codes for CASSFGQGFEKLFF.

V is TRBV13 and J is TRBJ2-7; 8 bases fit TRBD2. The CDR3 length is 17 residues. The V segment lost 0 bases and the J segment 6 bases; nucleotides outside the gene matches: 13. Germline V CDR1 and CDR2: PRHDT, FYEKMQ (reference sequence). The CDR3 loop reads CASSLGSRGAFRSEQYF. For the CDR3, the DNA is TGTGCCAGCAGCTTAGGATCGCGGGGGGCATTTCGGAGCGAGCAGTACTTC.

This clone was counted only a few times. The rearrangement links TRBV7-2 to TRBJ2-7, with 7 bases fitting TRBD1. The V and J ends lost 5 bases and 3 bases, in that order; junction bases with no gene match: 7. The CDR3 is 14 residues long. Germline values: CDR1 SGHTA, CDR2 FQGNSA. The CDR3: CASSPGQVFYEQYF. The CDR3 DNA sequence: TGTGCCAGCAGCCCCGGACAGGTCTTCTACGAGCAGTACTTC.

The gene calls are TRBV14 and TRBJ2-1; TRBD2 is a possible D gene (5 bases). Trimming removed 4 bases at V and 10 bases at J, with 20 bases between. CDR1 and CDR2 from the germline V gene are SGHDN and FVKESK. The CDR3 totals 15 residues. CDR3 region: CASSPISGRLGEQFF. The CDR3 region has the DNA TGTGCCAGCAGCCCCATTTCGGGGAGATTGGGGGAGCAGTTCTTC.